Listed below are T cell receptor beta chains from one sample, sequenced in a study of CD8 T cells in ankylosing spondylitis. One entry per CDR3 protein results from TCRdb running MiXCR on the 5' RACE reads. The sample has over 200,000 distinct CDR3 sequences, approximately 20% seen once. The sequenced sample was blood, either unsorted or a sorted T cell fraction (not recorded which). Source of these receptors: a male donor with ankylosing spondylitis. Each CDR3 is given with its conserved first and last residue. A D gene is named only where the DNA matches it firmly. Not all rows give a size; the values are once, few, many and, for expanded clones, a class.

v_call	j_call	d_call	clone_size	cdr3_aa	cdr3_nt
TRBV28	TRBJ1-1	NA	NA	CASSYEGGTEAFF	TGTGCCAGCAGCTACGAAGGGGGGACTGAAGCTTTCTTT
TRBV24-1	TRBJ2-5	NA	few	CATSDLGSLGETQYF	TGTGCCACCAGTGATTTGGGCAGCCTTGGGGAGACCCAGTACTTC
TRBV9	TRBJ2-1	NA	NA	CACSVGSEQFF	TGTGCCTGCAGCGTCGGTTCTGAGCAGTTCTTC
TRBV7-9	TRBJ2-2	NA	few	CASSLGQGVTGELFF	TGTGCCAGCAGCTTAGGTCAGGGAGTCACCGGGGAGCTGTTTTTT
TRBV10-2	TRBJ2-1	NA	many	CATDPGSSYNEQFF	TGCGCCACCGACCCGGGGAGCTCCTACAATGAGCAGTTCTTC
TRBV13	TRBJ2-3	TRBD1	once	CASSFDRDTDTQYF	TGTGCCAGCAGCTTCGACAGGGACACAGATACGCAGTATTTT
TRBV4-1	TRBJ1-2	TRBD1	many	CASSQALQGNGYTF	TGCGCCAGCAGCCAAGCCCTACAGGGGAATGGCTACACCTTC
TRBV6-1	TRBJ2-3	TRBD2	NA	CASSEASGYPDTQYF	TGTGCCAGCAGTGAGGCTAGCGGGTACCCAGATACGCAGTATTTT
TRBV2	TRBJ2-5	NA	NA	CASKNQETQYF	TGTGCCAGCAAGAACCAAGAGACCCAGTACTTC
TRBV19	TRBJ2-1	TRBD2	few	CASSPGTSGTGSYNEQFF	TGTGCCAGTAGTCCAGGGACTAGCGGAACGGGCTCCTACAATGAGCAGTTCTTC
TRBV4-3	TRBJ1-6	NA	NA	CASSQEVVQVNSPLHF	TGCGCCAGCAGCCAAGAGGTTGTCCAGGTCAATTCACCCCTCCACTTT
TRBV4-1	TRBJ2-7	NA	few	CASSQGERDIKPYEQYF	TGCGCCAGCAGCCAAGGGGAACGGGACATAAAACCCTACGAGCAGTACTTC
TRBV28	TRBJ2-3	NA	few	CASSTTTLEETQYF	TGTGCCAGCAGTACTACGACTCTAGAGGAAACGCAGTATTTT
TRBV5-1	TRBJ2-1	NA	few	CASSLGLDLSYNEQFF	TGCGCCAGCAGCTTGGGACTAGACCTCTCCTACAATGAGCAGTTCTTC
TRBV28	TRBJ2-1	NA	NA	CASSLFGGSYNEQFF	TGTGCCAGCAGTTTATTTGGGGGATCCTACAATGAGCAGTTCTTC
TRBV11-1	TRBJ2-3	TRBD2	few	CASSPGPAGSDTQYF	TGTGCCAGCAGCCCCGGCCCAGCGGGGTCAGATACGCAGTATTTT
TRBV28	TRBJ2-7	TRBD1	NA	CASSLLGGQGLNEQYF	TGTGCCAGCAGTTTATTGGGCGGACAGGGTTTAAACGAGCAGTACTTC
TRBV29-1	TRBJ2-2	NA	few	CSVEDGQSNTGELFF	TGCAGCGTTGAAGATGGGCAGTCGAACACCGGGGAGCTGTTTTTT
TRBV4-2	TRBJ2-7	TRBD2	NA	CASSQASGGVDYEQYF	TGTGCCAGCAGCCAAGCTAGCGGGGGAGTCGATTACGAGCAGTACTTC
TRBV10-3	TRBJ2-1	TRBD1	few	CAIRSADIGTAHYNEQFF	TGTGCCATCAGAAGCGCTGATATCGGGACAGCCCATTACAATGAGCAGTTCTTC
TRBV6-1	TRBJ2-1	TRBD2	few	CASSGGLVSSHNEQFF	TGTGCCAGCAGTGGAGGACTAGTAAGTTCCCACAATGAGCAGTTCTTC
TRBV6-1	TRBJ1-5	TRBD1	many	CASRVTGGNQPQHF	TGTGCCAGCAGGGTTACAGGGGGCAATCAGCCCCAGCATTTT
TRBV2	TRBJ2-1	NA	NA	CASSLSLEGSKRDTEQFF	TGTGCCAGCAGTCTGTCCCTAGAAGGGTCGAAAAGAGATACTGAGCAGTTCTTC
TRBV12-3/TRBV12-4	TRBJ2-1	TRBD2	NA	CASSLPTSGGGHEQFF	TGTGCCAGCAGTCTCCCGACTAGCGGGGGGGGCCATGAGCAGTTCTTC
TRBV4-2	TRBJ1-1	NA	few	CASSQERGDTEAFF	TGTGCCAGCAGCCAAGAACGGGGGGACACTGAAGCTTTCTTT
TRBV12-3/TRBV12-4	TRBJ1-3	NA	many	CASTSFPPPGPGNTIYF	TGTGCCAGCACCTCTTTCCCGCCCCCGGGGCCCGGAAACACCATATATTTT
TRBV24-1	TRBJ2-7	NA	many	CATSDTSGSSYEQYF	TGTGCCACCAGTGACACGTCAGGGTCCTCCTACGAGCAGTACTTC